Shown below are 21 T cell receptor beta chains from a single sample sequenced in a study of T cells in Graves' hyperthyroidism and ophthalmopathy. Using RNA transcripts as the source, TCR beta CDR3 regions were amplified. During a first-round RT-PCR of the TCR CDR3, the HTBI primer set was used. TCRdb reanalysed the multiplex PCR reads using MiXCR and keeps one entry per CDR3 protein. The table lists roughly 350,000 distinct CDR3 sequences, about 14% of them singletons. Input material: blood. These receptors all stem from a woman aged 25 to 39 with Graves' ophthalmopathy.

V usage is TRBV18 and J usage is TRBJ2-2; 11 positions match TRBD2. The V segment lost 3 bases and the J segment 1 base; nucleotides outside the gene matches: 4. This CDR3 has 17 amino acids. Germline values: CDR1 KGHSH, CDR2 LQKENI. CDR3 protein: CASSPQGLAENTGELFF. Here the CDR3 DNA reads TGTGCCAGCTCACCTCAGGGACTAGCGGAGAACACCGGGGAGCTGTTTTTT.

The table lists this clonotype with many counts. The genes are TRBV20-1 and TRBJ2-1; 7 nucleotides agree with TRBD2. The CDR3 spans 14 residues. J lost 1 base, V lost 1 base, and 1 base had no gene match. Germline V lookup: CDR1 DFQATT, CDR2 SNEGSKA (reference sequence). The CDR3 DNA reads as TGCAGTGCTAGAGTGGGGGGGTCCTACAATGAGCAGTTCTTC. Protein sequence: CSARVGGSYNEQFF.

This clonotype was observed at least ten times. J is TRBJ2-2 and V is TRBV5-1; TRBD2 might be the D (7 bases). The germline V and J ends were trimmed by 7 bases and 0 bases, with 22 bases remaining between them. The CDR3 sequence is 18 residues long. Germline V gene sequence: CDR1 SGHRS, CDR2 YFSETQ. The CDR3 nucleotides read TGCGCCAGCTCAACGGGGGGACAACCCACAACGAACACCGGGGAGCTGTTTTTT. Amino acids: CASSTGGQPTTNTGELFF.

The chain employs TRBV2 and TRBJ1-1, with 7 bases lining up with TRBD1. J gave up 10 bases and V 3 bases, and 8 bases lay outside the gene matches. CDR1 and CDR2 (germline): SNHLY, FYNNEI. The CDR3 is 13 amino acids. DNA for the CDR3: TGTGCCAGCAGTGAGGTGGGACAGTACCCAGCTTTCTTT. Its translation is CASSEVGQYPAFF.

This clonotype showed up just once. With a much larger clone just one base away, this may be a read error. The genes are TRBV18 and TRBJ1-1; TRBD1 agrees at 7 bases. The germline gives CDR1 KGHSH, CDR2 LQKENI. V was clipped by 7 bases and J by 5 bases; unmatched bases: 10. The CDR3 contains 14 residues. CDR3 residues: CASLLRQGWTEAFF. The CDR3 DNA sequence: TGTGCCAGCTTACTGCGACAGGGATGGACTGAAGCTTTCTTT.

Ten or more counts support this clonotype. The gene calls are TRBV12-3 or TRBV12-4 and TRBJ2-1; 8 bases line up with TRBD1. Trimming at V came to 9 bases and at J to 3 bases, leaving 7 bases not matched to a gene. This CDR3 has 14 amino acids. This CDR3 reads CASSDRANYNEQFF. The CDR3 DNA reads as TGTGCCAGTTCGGACAGGGCAAACTACAATGAGCAGTTCTTC.

This clonotype was counted only a few times. The chain has TRBV2 and TRBJ2-2; TRBD2 aligns across 8 bases. J was trimmed by 2 bases and V by 3 bases; bases with no gene match: 2. This CDR3 has 15 residues. Germline values: CDR1 SNHLY, CDR2 FYNNEI. The CDR3 nucleotides are TGTGCCAGCAGTGATAGCGGGACTAACACCGGGGAGCTGTTTTTT. This gives the protein CASSDSGTNTGELFF.

This clonotype was observed a few times. This chain connects TRBV6-1 to TRBJ2-1, with D possibly being TRBD2 (5 bases). Trimming stripped 6 bases from V and 2 bases from J, with 11 bases between. The CDR3 length is 14 residues. Germline CDR1 reads MNHNS; CDR2 reads SASEGT. CDR3 sequence reads: CASRREQTYNEQFF. DNA for the CDR3: TGTGCCAGCAGACGGGAACAGACCTACAATGAGCAGTTCTTC.

The chain carries TRBV24-1 and TRBJ2-1; D not certain. The CDR3 loop spans 13 amino acids. Germline CDR1 reads KGHDR; CDR2 reads SFDVKD. With 5 bases removed from V and 6 bases from J, the gap between germline ends came to 10 bases. The CDR3 DNA is TGTGCCACCAGTGTGAGTTCGGGCAATGAGCAGTTCTTC. Translation gives CATSVSSGNEQFF.

This clonotype has at least ten counts. The rearrangement links TRBV11-3 to TRBJ2-3; D call uncertain. CDR3 length equals 11 residues. V gave up 9 bases and J gave up 6 bases, with 10 bases separating them. Per germline, CDR1 SGHNT and CDR2 YENEEA. The CDR3 coding sequence is TGTGCCAGTCGCAGCTCGGATACGCAGTATTTT. It encodes CASRSSDTQYF.

This clonotype appeared a few times. The CDR3 region has the DNA TGTGCCAGCAGTTTAAGGGGGCTAGGGTTTGATTCACCCCTCCACTTT. As protein: CASSLRGLGFDSPLHF. The chain joins TRBV28 to TRBJ1-6; the match to TRBD1 covers 7 bases. J was trimmed by 8 bases and V by 2 bases; bases with no gene match: 9. Germline CDR1 is MDHEN and CDR2 is SYDVKM. This CDR3 is 16 amino acids long.

In its sample, this clonotype was seen many times. The rearrangement links TRBV7-2 to TRBJ2-5; D call uncertain. This CDR3 has 12 amino acids. The ends were cut back, 1 base at V and 4 bases at J, with 4 bases in the middle. Germline V gene sequence: CDR1 SGHTA, CDR2 FQGNSA. The CDR3 spells CASSLVPETQYF. As DNA, the CDR3 is TGTGCCAGCAGCTTAGTCCCAGAGACCCAGTACTTC.

In this sample, this clonotype turned up many times. V is TRBV20-1 and J is TRBJ2-2, with unresolved D. V was trimmed by 1 base and J by 5 bases, leaving 14 bases between them. Germline V gene sequence: CDR1 DFQATT, CDR2 SNEGSKA (reference sequence). The CDR3 sequence is 15 residues long. The CDR3 sequence: CSARGREVGTGELFF. CDR3 DNA sequence: TGCAGTGCTAGAGGTCGTGAGGTTGGGACCGGGGAGCTGTTTTTT.

This clonotype has just a few counts. V is TRBV7-9 and J is TRBJ2-7; maybe TRBD2 (6 bases). Per the germline V gene, CDR1 is SEHNR and CDR2 is FQNEAQ (reference sequence). V dropped 5 bases and J dropped 4 bases, with 15 bases sitting between them. The CDR3 consists of 14 residues. The CDR3 DNA is TGTGCCAGCAGCCCTCCCGGGAGCCTGTACGAGCAGTACTTC. Translation: CASSPPGSLYEQYF.

The table lists this clonotype with many counts. The rearrangement joins TRBV27 to TRBJ2-5; D possibly uses TRBD1 or TRBD2 (5 bases each). Trimming removed 3 bases from V and 5 bases from J, with 13 bases in between. The CDR3 has 14 amino acids. Germline CDR1 and CDR2: MNHEY and SMNVEV (reference sequence). CDR3 loop: CASSFIGTEETQYF. In nucleotides, the CDR3 is TGTGCCAGCAGTTTTATCGGGACGGAGGAGACCCAGTACTTC.

This clonotype has a count of ten or more. This chain joins TRBV18 and TRBJ1-4; D ambiguous. Germline V gene data show CDR1 as KGHSH and CDR2 as LQKENI. The V end lost 1 base, the J end lost 5 bases, and 8 bases lay between the germline ends. This CDR3 comprises 14 residues. CDR3 loop: CASSPRQPNEKLFF. Here the CDR3 DNA reads TGTGCCAGCTCACCACGGCAGCCAAATGAAAAACTGTTTTTT.

As regards this clonotype: A much larger clone is a single base away; this may be a read error. The rearrangement links TRBV11-3 to TRBJ2-2; D remains ambiguous. V was clipped by 1 base and J by 1 base, with 13 bases between them. CDR1 is SGHNT, CDR2 YENEEA, per germline. This CDR3 has 17 amino acids. CDR3 bases: TGTGCCAGCAGCTTAGGTTCGGGCAGAGAGAACACCGGGGAGCTGTTTTTT. Protein sequence: CASSLGSGRENTGELFF.

This clonotype was recorded many times. This chain's CDR3 is CASTGPRYEQYF. CDR3 nucleotide sequence: TGTGCCAGTACCGGGCCCCGATACGAGCAGTACTTC. The V gene is TRBV2, the J gene TRBJ2-7; D remains unclear. V was shortened by 9 bases and J by 4 bases, with 13 bases between the two germline ends. CDR3 size: 12 residues. Germline loops: CDR1 SNHLY, CDR2 FYNNEI.

This clonotype was counted ten times or more. In nucleotides, the CDR3 is TGTGCCAGCAGCTCTAGCGAGGCACCCTACAATGAGCAGTTCTTC. It is translated as CASSSSEAPYNEQFF. The chain has TRBV7-2 and TRBJ2-1; perhaps TRBD2 as D (6 bases). Trimming removed 4 bases from V and 2 bases from J, with 12 bases in between. This CDR3 contains 15 residues. Germline-derived CDR1 and CDR2 are SGHTA and FQGNSA. Combining the CDR3 with reference TRBV7-2 and TRBJ2-1 gives the whole variable domain GAGVSQSPSNKVTEKGKDVELRCDPISGHTALYWYRQSLGQGLEFLIYFQGNSAPDKSGLPSDRFSAERTGGSVSTLTIQRTQQEDSAVYLCASSSSEAPYNEQFFGPGTRLTVL.

This clonotype was counted at least ten times. The rearrangement links TRBV18 to TRBJ2-2, with 9 bases fitting TRBD2. V lost 4 bases, J lost 0 bases, and 6 bases stayed unmatched. CDR3 size: 17 residues. Germline loops: CDR1 KGHSH, CDR2 LQKENI. CDR3 residues: CASSRRSGGANTGELFF. In nucleotides, the CDR3 is TGTGCCAGCTCACGCCGTAGCGGGGGAGCGAACACCGGGGAGCTGTTTTTT.

This clonotype was seen a handful of times. This chain joins TRBV7-3 and TRBJ2-5, with D unresolved. Germline loops: CDR1 SGHTA, CDR2 FQGTGA. CDR3 length equals 13 residues. Trimming took 2 bases from V and 5 from J, leaving 9 bases between them. CDR3 protein: CASSLASFETQYF. The CDR3 region has the DNA TGTGCCAGCAGCTTAGCGAGCTTCGAGACCCAGTACTTC.